The 8 T cell receptor beta chains in this list originate from one sample, sequenced in a study of blood T cell repertoires in COVID-19. The repertoire was sequenced with immunoSEQ multiplex PCR; TCRdb's copy has only in-frame clones and lacks some. Here the sample spans approximately 94,000 clones, about 80% being singletons. The sample was peripheral blood. Every receptor here comes from a man between 65 and 79 years old with active or convalescent COVID-19.

The V and J genes are TRBV18 and TRBJ1-3; D gene uncertain. This CDR3 has 16 residues. Between the trimmed V and J ends, which lost 0 bases and 2 bases, there was a span of 11 bases. Looked up from germline, CDR1 is KGHSH and CDR2 is LQKENI. The CDR3 DNA reads TGTGCCAGCTCACCACCGGGCAGCCCAACTGGAAACACCATATATTTT. This gives the protein CASSPPGSPTGNTIYF.

The CDR3 DNA reads TGTGCCAGCAGTTTAGGACAGTCCCCCCAGTACTTC. It codes for CASSLGQSPQYF. This chain links TRBV6-6 with TRBJ2-7; D might be TRBD1 (6 bases). This CDR3 has 12 residues. Trimming took 4 bases from V and 10 from J, leaving 14 bases between them. CDR1 MNHNY and CDR2 SVGAGI come from the germline V gene (reference sequence).

The J gene is TRBJ2-7, the V gene TRBV2; 8 nucleotides match TRBD1. Germline V gene data show CDR1 as SNHLY and CDR2 as FYNNEI. This CDR3 has 14 amino acids. Germline trimming cut 3 bases from V and 6 bases from J; bases unmatched to any gene: 7. DNA for the CDR3: TGTGCCAGCAGTGAGATGGGACAGGTCATCGAGCAGTACTTC. It specifies CASSEMGQVIEQYF.

The chain's CDR3 is CASSEGGARPQHF. In nucleotides, the CDR3 is TGTGCCAGCAGTGAAGGGGGGGCGCGGCCCCAGCATTTT. The rearrangement links TRBV25-1 to TRBJ1-5, with D possibly matching TRBD1 (6 bases). The germline V and J ends were trimmed by 2 bases and 9 bases, with 11 bases remaining between them. Germline CDR1 MGHDK, CDR2 SYGVNS. The CDR3 is 13 residues long.

V and J are TRBV4-3 and TRBJ2-7, with D possibly TRBD1 on 6 matching bases. Trimming stripped 4 bases from V and 0 bases from J, with 16 bases between. There are 16 residues in the CDR3. CDR1 is LGHNA and CDR2 is YSLEER in the germline V gene. The CDR3 coding sequence is TGCGCCAGCAGCCGCCAAACAGGGCTTAGCTCCTACGAGCAGTACTTC. It codes for CASSRQTGLSSYEQYF.

This clone came up many times. The V and J genes are TRBV4-1 and TRBJ2-4; TRBD1 agrees at 7 bases. This CDR3 contains 17 residues. Trimming cost V 4 bases and J 0 bases; bases outside gene matches: 9. Per germline, CDR1 MGHRA and CDR2 YSYEKL. The CDR3 region has the DNA TGCGCCAGCAGCCCCCTGGGCCAGGGGGTAGCCAAAAACATTCAGTACTTC. Residues: CASSPLGQGVAKNIQYF.

This rearrangement joins TRBV5-6 to TRBJ1-1; 7 nucleotides agree with TRBD1. Germline CDR1 reads SGHDT; CDR2 reads YYEEEE. Trimming at V came to 3 bases and at J to 1 base, leaving 9 bases not matched to a gene. The CDR3 has 16 residues. DNA of the CDR3: TGTGCCAGCAGCTACAGGGGAGCATTGGCGAACACTGAAGCTTTCTTT. Translated, it gives CASSYRGALANTEAFF.

The gene calls are TRBV10-3 and TRBJ2-1; TRBD2 matches 12 bases. With 6 bases clipped from V and 8 bases from J, the junction kept 5 bases outside the gene matches. Germline CDR1 reads ENHRY; CDR2 reads SYGVKD. The CDR3 consists of 14 residues. In DNA, the CDR3 is TGTGCCATCAGGATGACTAGCGGGAGCGATGAGCAGTTCTTC. As protein: CAIRMTSGSDEQFF.